Each of the 32 T cell receptor beta chains below was sequenced from the same sample in a study of T cell repertoires in breast cancer. During the second nested PCR, blocking oligonucleotides suppressed genes that were not paired. Each CDR3 protein gets one entry after TCRdb re-called the emulsion pairing reads with MiXCR. The sample has roughly 40,000 distinct CDR3 sequences, 45% seen once. Primers covering all TCR V genes were used in emulsion RT-PCR on CD8+ T cells. Sequencing was carried out using CD8+ T cells. The receptor set was obtained from a pool of human donors with breast cancer or a healthy control (not recorded which).

This clonotype was picked up a small number of times. The chain couples TRBV7-8 to TRBJ2-1, with 7 bases matching TRBD2. The CDR3 loop spans 16 amino acids. Germline trimming cut 2 bases from V and 0 bases from J; bases unmatched to any gene: 4. CDR1 is SGHVS and CDR2 is FQNEAQ in the germline V gene. The CDR3 nucleotides are TGTGCCAGCAGCTTATCTAGCGGAGGCTCCTACAATGAGCAGTTCTTC. This sequence encodes CASSLSSGGSYNEQFF.

V and J are TRBV19 and TRBJ1-2, with D possibly matching TRBD1 (6 bases). CDR3 length: 15 residues. The germline V and J ends were trimmed by 6 bases and 3 bases, with 17 bases remaining between them. Germline assignment: CDR1 LNHDA and CDR2 SQIVND (reference sequence). The CDR3 DNA follows: TGTGCCAGTAGATTTCAGGGGATCGGGGACTATGGCTACACCTTC. As protein: CASRFQGIGDYGYTF.

J is TRBJ1-2 and V is TRBV6-1, with D unresolved. V gave up 3 bases and J gave up 4 bases, with 9 bases separating them. Germline CDR1 and CDR2: MNHNS and SASEGT. CDR3 size: 13 residues. For the CDR3, the DNA is TGTGCCAGCAGTGAGGCGGGTATCTATGGCTACACCTTC. The encoded protein is CASSEAGIYGYTF.

This clonotype was recorded a few times. The chain is built from TRBV19 and TRBJ1-5, with a weak D call TRBD1 (6 bases). This CDR3 is 14 amino acids long. Germline V lookup: CDR1 LNHDA, CDR2 SQIVND (reference sequence). Trimming cost V 1 base and J 5 bases, with 9 bases left between them. The DNA of the CDR3 is TGTGCCAGTAGTATAGTCACAGGGTATCAGCCCCAGCATTTT. This gives the protein CASSIVTGYQPQHF.

This clonotype has just a few counts. The J gene is TRBJ2-3, the V gene TRBV11-2, with D tentatively TRBD1 (6 bases). Germline lookup yields CDR1 SGHAT and CDR2 FQNNGV. The CDR3 is 16 residues long. Trimming stripped 1 base from V and 2 bases from J, with 13 bases between. The CDR3 DNA reads TGTGCCAGCAGCTTAGCTGGGCAGGGGATCACAGATACGCAGTATTTT. Protein: CASSLAGQGITDTQYF.

The gene calls are TRBV2 and TRBJ1-1, with TRBD1 matching over 9 bases. J lost 4 bases, V lost 6 bases, and 12 bases had no gene match. Germline CDR1 and CDR2: SNHLY and FYNNEI. The CDR3 has 16 residues. The CDR3 is CASSPKTGGWSTEAFF. As DNA, the CDR3 is TGTGCCAGCAGCCCCAAGACAGGGGGATGGAGCACTGAAGCTTTCTTT.

This clonotype was seen only once. The chain recombines TRBV18 with TRBJ1-1; no clear D gene. The CDR3 is 13 residues long. The germline gives CDR1 KGHSH, CDR2 LQKENI. V was cut by 3 bases and J by 1 base, with 6 bases left in between. DNA of the CDR3: TGTGCCAGCTCACCCACAGAGAACACTGAAGCTTTCTTT. The encoded protein is CASSPTENTEAFF.

The chain is built from TRBV9 and TRBJ2-1, with TRBD2 matching over 7 bases. The CDR3 consists of 15 residues. Trimming took 4 bases from V and 8 from J; bases not matched to a gene: 12. Germline assignment: CDR1 SGDLS and CDR2 YYNGEE. The CDR3 DNA follows: TGTGCCAGCAGCCGGGAGGACTCATCCTGGGATGAGCAGTTCTTC. It yields the protein CASSREDSSWDEQFF.

The chain recombines TRBV5-4 with TRBJ1-1, with 7 bases fitting TRBD1. The CDR3 covers 16 residues. Germline CDR1 and CDR2: SGHNT and YYREEE (reference sequence). V gave up 0 bases and J gave up 3 bases; unmatched junction bases: 8. The CDR3 region has the DNA TGTGCCAGCAGCTTGGCCTCAGGGGGGGGTGACACTGAAGCTTTCTTT. As protein: CASSLASGGGDTEAFF.

About this clonotype itself: Compared with germline, one end of the junction differs, possibly owing to a read error. This rearrangement joins TRBV20-1 to TRBJ2-3; TRBD1 matches 11 bases. Per germline, CDR1 DFQATT and CDR2 SNEGSKA (reference sequence). This CDR3 spans 14 amino acids. CDR3 residues: CSATRTGGADAQYF. The CDR3 bases are TGCAGTGCTACCCGGACAGGGGGCGCAGATGCGCAGTATTTT.

The chain combines TRBV30 with TRBJ1-2; 7 bases match TRBD1. Trimming cost V 8 bases and J 3 bases; bases outside gene matches: 9. This CDR3 is 13 amino acids long. Germline loops: CDR1 GTSNPN, CDR2 SVGIG (reference sequence). CDR3 sequence: CARRQGLDYGYTF. DNA for the CDR3: TGTGCCAGACGACAGGGCCTAGACTATGGCTACACCTTC.

This clonotype is medium-sized within its sample. The chain joins TRBV15 to TRBJ1-1; D is uncertain. V was cut by 0 bases and J by 5 bases, with 7 bases left in between. Per germline, CDR1 LNHNV and CDR2 YYDKDF (reference sequence). The CDR3 extends over 13 amino acids. The CDR3 loop reads CATSRESRTEAFF. The DNA of the CDR3 is TGTGCCACCAGCAGAGAGTCGCGGACTGAAGCTTTCTTT.

This sequence joins TRBV6-1 and TRBJ1-1; D is undetermined. The CDR3 spans 11 residues. Germline V gives CDR1 MNHNS, CDR2 SASEGT. V was cut by 6 bases and J by 3 bases, with 5 bases left in between. The chain's CDR3 is CASRDYTEAFF. In DNA, the CDR3 is TGTGCCAGCAGGGATTACACTGAAGCTTTCTTT.

A note on this clonotype: This sequence may be a read error, since a much larger clone differs from it by one base. This rearrangement joins TRBV20-1 to TRBJ2-7; 9 positions agree with TRBD1. This CDR3 spans 14 amino acids. Germline CDR1 is DFQATT and CDR2 is SNEGSKA (reference sequence). In nucleotides, the CDR3 is TGCAGTGCTAGTAGTACAGGGGGCATCTACGAGCGGTACTTC. Amino acids: CSASSTGGIYERYF.

This clonotype was recorded a few times. The chain joins TRBV20-1 to TRBJ1-2; D ambiguous. The CDR3 sequence is 13 residues long. The V and J ends lost 1 base and 6 bases respectively, with 12 bases between them. Germline CDR1 DFQATT, CDR2 SNEGSKA (reference sequence). The CDR3 sequence: CSARGVTRDGYTF. The DNA of the CDR3 is TGCAGTGCTAGAGGGGTAACCCGAGATGGCTACACCTTC.

The chain uses TRBV3-1 and TRBJ1-2; no definite D call. This CDR3 is built from 14 residues. Germline V gene data show CDR1 as LGHDT and CDR2 as YNNKEL (reference sequence). V lost 8 bases to trimming and J lost 0 bases, with 13 bases between them. As DNA, the CDR3 is TGTGCCAGCGGTACATGGCAGTCTAACTATGGCTACACCTTC. Protein sequence: CASGTWQSNYGYTF.

This clonotype was detected only a few times. This rearrangement joins TRBV3-1 to TRBJ2-3, with 7 bases aligning to TRBD1. The CDR3 is 16 residues long. The V gene end was trimmed by 4 bases and the J gene end by 2 bases; junction bases not matched to a gene: 9. Germline loops: CDR1 LGHDT, CDR2 YNNKEL (reference sequence). This CDR3 reads CASSPLSTGNTDTQYF. CDR3 nucleotide sequence: TGTGCCAGCAGCCCCCTGTCGACAGGGAACACAGATACGCAGTATTTT.

This clonotype appeared a few times. The V call is TRBV29-1, the J call TRBJ2-7, with 8 bases that match TRBD1. CDR3 length: 14 amino acids. Germline loops: CDR1 SQVTM, CDR2 ANQGSEA. J lost 2 bases, V lost 4 bases, and 7 bases had no gene match. CDR3 protein: CSVGTRQGPYEQYF. The CDR3 DNA reads TGCAGCGTTGGTACGAGACAGGGGCCCTACGAGCAGTACTTC.

The chain couples TRBV28 to TRBJ2-7, with D maybe TRBD2 (5 bases). The length of the CDR3 is 15 residues. The V gene lost 8 bases and the J gene lost 6 bases, with 23 bases spanning the gap. CDR1 and CDR2 from the germline V gene are MDHEN and SYDVKM. CDR3 DNA sequence: TGTGCCAGCCCCCCCCGAACTAGTAGACCCGGCGAGCAGTACTTC. This encodes CASPPRTSRPGEQYF.

The V gene is TRBV29-1, the J gene TRBJ2-3; maybe TRBD1 (6 bases). Germline-derived CDR1 and CDR2 are SQVTM and ANQGSEA. The CDR3 totals 14 residues. The V and J ends lost 6 bases and 0 bases respectively, with 13 bases between them. Here the CDR3 DNA reads TGCAGCGTAAGACCGGGACATAGCACAGATACGCAGTATTTT. As protein: CSVRPGHSTDTQYF.

The chain is built from TRBV20-1 and TRBJ2-1; no clear D gene. Germline V gene lookup returns CDR1 DFQATT and CDR2 SNEGSKA (reference sequence). The CDR3 loop spans 11 amino acids. V was pared by 1 base and J by 10 bases, with 8 bases between. CDR3 DNA sequence: TGCAGTGCTAGAGCGGTCAGGGAGCAGTTCTTC. Translation: CSARAVREQFF.

The chain has TRBV20-1 and TRBJ1-6; 10 bases align to TRBD1. Trimming cost V 3 bases and J 9 bases; bases outside gene matches: 5. The CDR3 is 14 residues long. Germline V lookup: CDR1 DFQATT, CDR2 SNEGSKA (reference sequence). Here the CDR3 DNA reads TGCAGTGCTAGGACAGGGGGCGCGAGTTCACCCCTCCACTTT. This translates into CSARTGGASSPLHF.

This clonotype came up a few times. This sequence joins TRBV2 and TRBJ1-5; possible D gene TRBD1, 6 bases. Per germline, CDR1 SNHLY and CDR2 FYNNEI. Trimming pared 5 bases from V and 7 bases from J, leaving 15 bases between. This CDR3 region has 14 residues. The CDR3 reads CASSMLGAGQPQHF. CDR3 DNA: TGTGCCAGCAGTATGTTGGGGGCTGGCCAGCCCCAGCATTTT.

This chain uses TRBV20-1 with TRBJ2-5; D is possibly TRBD2 (5 bases). V lost 6 bases and J lost 0, with 8 bases in between. Germline V gene data show CDR1 as DFQATT and CDR2 as SNEGSKA (reference sequence). The CDR3 covers 12 residues. The CDR3 region has the DNA TGCAGTGCCTGGACTCACCAAGAGACCCAGTACTTC. Translation: CSAWTHQETQYF.

A word on this clonotype: It may be a read error: a sequence one base away is much more abundant. The rearrangement joins TRBV19 to TRBJ2-1, with D perhaps matching TRBD2 (5 bases). Per germline, CDR1 LNHDA and CDR2 SQIVND (reference sequence). The CDR3 contains 16 residues. The CDR3 reads CACSIAVTRGNNEQFF. CDR3 nucleotides: TGTGCCTGTAGTATCGCGGTCACTAGAGGAAACAATGAGCAGTTCTTC.

The chain is built from TRBV19 and TRBJ1-5; the match to TRBD1 covers 9 bases. The V gene's germline CDR1 is LNHDA and CDR2 SQIVND (reference sequence). The CDR3 has 15 amino acids. V shed 7 bases, J shed 4 bases, and the junction held 8 bases outside the gene matches. Here the CDR3 DNA reads TGTGCCAGTAACGAACAGGGGGCAGGTAATCAGCCCCAGCATTTT. Translated, it gives CASNEQGAGNQPQHF.

The chain employs TRBV12-3 or TRBV12-4 and TRBJ1-2, with D uncertain. The CDR3 spans 12 residues. Deletions cut 5 bases from V and 8 bases from J, with 12 bases between. The CDR3 reads CASSQLRTGYTF. The DNA for the CDR3 is TGTGCCAGCAGTCAATTACGTACGGGCTACACCTTC.

About this clonotype: This may be a read error: a much more frequent sequence differs by one nucleotide. The chain has TRBV6-2 or TRBV6-3 and TRBJ1-2; no clear D. Looked up from germline, CDR1 is MNHEY and CDR2 is SVGEGT. This CDR3 spans 14 amino acids. The CDR3 reads CASRPTGANYSYTF. The CDR3 nucleotides are TGTGCCAGCAGGCCAACGGGCGCTAACTATAGCTACACCTTC.

CDR3 amino acids: CASSHDSGSVRNEQFF. The CDR3 DNA reads TGTGCCAGCAGCCATGATAGCGGGAGTGTGCGCAATGAGCAGTTCTTC. This chain joins TRBV12-3 or TRBV12-4 and TRBJ2-1; 9 nucleotides align to TRBD2. Trimming at V came to 6 bases and at J to 6 bases, leaving 12 bases not matched to a gene. CDR3 length equals 16 residues.

The chain uses TRBV7-9 and TRBJ2-1, with TRBD2 identical over 11 bases. V dropped 5 bases and J dropped 0; count of bases not matched to a gene: 15. The length of the CDR3 is 20 residues. In germline, CDR1 is SEHNR, CDR2 FQNEAQ (reference sequence). The CDR3 coding sequence is TGTGCCAGCAGCGTCCTTTGGGCTAGCGGGGGGTGGAGCTCCTACAATGAGCAGTTCTTC. Protein product: CASSVLWASGGWSSYNEQFF.

This clonotype was seen only a few times. V usage is TRBV10-3 and J usage is TRBJ1-4; D uncertain. In germline, CDR1 is ENHRY, CDR2 SYGVKD. Trimming took off 3 bases at V and 5 bases at J, with 7 bases between the two ends. This CDR3 is 13 amino acids long. The CDR3 reads CAISEPRNEKLFF. The CDR3 bases are TGTGCCATCAGTGAACCCCGGAATGAAAAACTGTTTTTT.

This clonotype was seen only a few times. The rearrangement links TRBV7-3 to TRBJ2-7; no firm D call. The CDR3 is 13 amino acids. Germline V gives CDR1 SGHTA, CDR2 FQGTGA. V was pared by 5 bases and J by 3 bases, with 11 bases between. The CDR3 DNA follows: TGTGCCAGCAGCCTCAGATGGAACTACGAGCAGTACTTC. It yields the protein CASSLRWNYEQYF.